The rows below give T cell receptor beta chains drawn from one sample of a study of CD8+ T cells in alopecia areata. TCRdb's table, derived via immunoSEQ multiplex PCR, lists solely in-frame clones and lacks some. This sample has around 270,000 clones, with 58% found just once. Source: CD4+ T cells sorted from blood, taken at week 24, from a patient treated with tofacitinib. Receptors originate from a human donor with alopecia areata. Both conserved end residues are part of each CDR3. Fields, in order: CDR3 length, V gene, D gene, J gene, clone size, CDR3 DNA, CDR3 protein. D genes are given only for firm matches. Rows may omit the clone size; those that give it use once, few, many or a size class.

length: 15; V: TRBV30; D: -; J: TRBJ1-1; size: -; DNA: TGTGCCTGGAGAGGGGTACAGGGATGGGACACTGAAGCTTTCTTT; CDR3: CAWRGVQGWDTEAFF
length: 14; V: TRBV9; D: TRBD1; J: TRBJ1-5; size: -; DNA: TGTGCCAGCAGCGGAACAGGGGGCAATCAGCCCCAGCATTTT; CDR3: CASSGTGGNQPQHF
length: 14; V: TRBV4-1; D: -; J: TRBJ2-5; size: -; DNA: TGCGCCAGCAGCCAAGATCAAGGGAGAGAGACCCAGTACTTC; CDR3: CASSQDQGRETQYF
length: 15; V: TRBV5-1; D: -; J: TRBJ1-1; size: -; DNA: TGCGCCAGCAGCTTGACGATCGGGTCTAACACTGAAGCTTTCTTT; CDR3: CASSLTIGSNTEAFF
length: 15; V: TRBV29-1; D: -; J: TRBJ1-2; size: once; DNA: TGCAGCGTGGGGGAACCCGGGCCTCGCAGCGATGGCTACACCTTC; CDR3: CSVGEPGPRSDGYTF
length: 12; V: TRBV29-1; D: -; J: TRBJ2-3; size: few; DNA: TGCAGCGTTGGACTAGTCGCAGATACGCAGTATTTT; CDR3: CSVGLVADTQYF
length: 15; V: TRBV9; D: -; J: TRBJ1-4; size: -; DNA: TGTGCCAGCACCCCTCGAATGGGTACTAATGAAAAACTGTTTTTT; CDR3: CASTPRMGTNEKLFF
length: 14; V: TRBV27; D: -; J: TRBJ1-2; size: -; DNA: TGTGCCAGCAGTTTCTCCGACAGAACATATGGCTACACCTTC; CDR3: CASSFSDRTYGYTF
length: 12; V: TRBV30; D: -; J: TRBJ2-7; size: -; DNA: TGTGCCTGGAGTAGGGGCAGGCGCGAGCAGTACTTC; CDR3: CAWSRGRREQYF
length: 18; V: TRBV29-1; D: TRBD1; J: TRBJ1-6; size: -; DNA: TGCAGCGTTGAAGACGAGAAACAGGGGAGGGTGAAGAATTCACCCCTCCACTTT; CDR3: CSVEDEKQGRVKNSPLHF
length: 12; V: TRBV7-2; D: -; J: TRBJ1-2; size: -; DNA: TGTGCCAGCAGCTTAGACGTAATTGGCTACACCTTC; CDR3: CASSLDVIGYTF
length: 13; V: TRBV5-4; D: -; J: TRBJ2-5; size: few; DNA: TGTGCCAGCAGCTCAGGGTATTTCGAGACCCAGTACTTC; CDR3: CASSSGYFETQYF
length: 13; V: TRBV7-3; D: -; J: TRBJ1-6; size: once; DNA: TGTGCCAGCAGCTCCCAAGTGAGTTCACCCCTCCACTTT; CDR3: CASSSQVSSPLHF
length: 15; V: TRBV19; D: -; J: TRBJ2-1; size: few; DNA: TGTGCCAGTAGTTCCCAGGGGGGACTCTACAATGAGCAGTTCTTC; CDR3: CASSSQGGLYNEQFF
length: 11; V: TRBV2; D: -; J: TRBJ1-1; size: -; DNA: TGTGCCAGCAGTACAGGGATTTTGGCTTTCTTT; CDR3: CASSTGILAFF
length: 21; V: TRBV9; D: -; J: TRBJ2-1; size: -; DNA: TGTGCCAGCAGCGTAGCTCCTACTAGCCCCAGGACCGGGTCCTCCTACAATGAGCAGTTCTTC; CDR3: CASSVAPTSPRTGSSYNEQFF
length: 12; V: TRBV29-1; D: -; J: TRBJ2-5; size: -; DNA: TGCAGCGTTAGCAGGGAAGAAGAGACCCAGTACTTC; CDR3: CSVSREEETQYF
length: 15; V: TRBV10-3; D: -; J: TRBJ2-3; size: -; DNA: TGTGCCATCAGTGCCGGGGCCCGTACCGGAGATACGCAGTATTTT; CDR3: CAISAGARTGDTQYF
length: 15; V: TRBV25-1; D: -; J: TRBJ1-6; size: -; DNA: TGTGCCAGCACTGGTTGGGGGACGGCTAATTCACCCCTCCACTTT; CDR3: CASTGWGTANSPLHF
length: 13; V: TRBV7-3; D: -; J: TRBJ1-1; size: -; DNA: TGTGCCAGCAGCCCAGGGTCGGGCACTGAAGCTTTCTTT; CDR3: CASSPGSGTEAFF
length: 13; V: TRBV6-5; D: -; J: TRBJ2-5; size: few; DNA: TGTGCCAGCAGTTACCCCGGGGTAGAGACCCAGTACTTC; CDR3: CASSYPGVETQYF
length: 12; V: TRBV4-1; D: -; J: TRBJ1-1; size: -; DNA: TGCGCCAGCAGCCAAGATTTTGGTGAAGCTTTCTTT; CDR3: CASSQDFGEAFF
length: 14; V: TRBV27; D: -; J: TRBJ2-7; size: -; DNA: TGTGCCAGCAGTCCACAGGAGTACTCCTACGAGCAGTACTTC; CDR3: CASSPQEYSYEQYF
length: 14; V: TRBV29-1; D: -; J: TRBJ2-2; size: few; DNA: TGCAGCGTTGTTCGGGGGCCCAACACCGGGGAGCTGTTTTTT; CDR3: CSVVRGPNTGELFF
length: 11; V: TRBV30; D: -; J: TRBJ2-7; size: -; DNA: TGTGCCTGGTCACTTTCCTACGAGCAGTACTTC; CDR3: CAWSLSYEQYF
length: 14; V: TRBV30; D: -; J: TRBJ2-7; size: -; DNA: TGTGCCTGGAGTAGGGAATACGCCCTTTACGAGCAGTACTTC; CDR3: CAWSREYALYEQYF
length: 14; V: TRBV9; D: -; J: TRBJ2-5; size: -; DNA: TGTGCCAGCAGCGTATTACACTTATCAGAGACCCAGTACTTC; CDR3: CASSVLHLSETQYF
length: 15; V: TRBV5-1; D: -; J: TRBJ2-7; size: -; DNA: TGCGCCAGCAGCTTGGCCGGGGCCTTGGGCCACGAGCAGTACTTC; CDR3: CASSLAGALGHEQYF
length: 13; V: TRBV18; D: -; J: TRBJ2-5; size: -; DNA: TGTGCCAGCTCCGAATTTCTCCAAGAGACCCAGTACTTC; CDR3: CASSEFLQETQYF
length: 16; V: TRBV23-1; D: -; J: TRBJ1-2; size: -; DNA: TGCGCCAGCAGTCAATCCCGGGACATAACTACGGGTGGCTACACCTTC; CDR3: CASSQSRDITTGGYTF
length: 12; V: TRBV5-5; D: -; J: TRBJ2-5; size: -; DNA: TGTGCCAGCAGCTTGGACAAAGAGACCCAGTACTTC; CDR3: CASSLDKETQYF
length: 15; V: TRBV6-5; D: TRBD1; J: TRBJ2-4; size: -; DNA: TGTGCCAGCAGCTTTCGGGACAGGGGTAAAAACATTCAGTACTTC; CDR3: CASSFRDRGKNIQYF
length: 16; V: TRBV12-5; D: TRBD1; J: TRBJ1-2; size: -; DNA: TGTGCTAGTGGTTTGGTACGTCACAGGGGCTACTATGGCTACACCTTC; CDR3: CASGLVRHRGYYGYTF
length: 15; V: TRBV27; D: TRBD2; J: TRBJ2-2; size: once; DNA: TGTGCCAGCTCTTCTGGGACTAGCGACACCGGGGAGCTGTTTTTT; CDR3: CASSSGTSDTGELFF
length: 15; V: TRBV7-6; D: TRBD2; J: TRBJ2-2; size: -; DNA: TGTGCCAGCAGCCCGTCCGCGGGGGTCACCGGGGAGCTGTTTTTT; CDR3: CASSPSAGVTGELFF
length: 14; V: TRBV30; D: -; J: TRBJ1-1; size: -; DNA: TGTGCCTGGAGTTTGTTCAGCCCGAACACTGAAGCTTTCTTT; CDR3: CAWSLFSPNTEAFF
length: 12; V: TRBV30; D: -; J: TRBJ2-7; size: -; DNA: TGTGCCTGGACAGGGGCTAACTACGAGCAGTACTTC; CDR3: CAWTGANYEQYF
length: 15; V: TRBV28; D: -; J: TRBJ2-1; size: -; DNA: TGTGCCAGCAGTTCCCCGGGACTTTCCTACAATGAGCAGTTCTTC; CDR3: CASSSPGLSYNEQFF
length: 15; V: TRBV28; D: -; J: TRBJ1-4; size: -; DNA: TGTGCCAGCAAACCTACTGGGGACGGTAATGAAAAACTGTTTTTT; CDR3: CASKPTGDGNEKLFF
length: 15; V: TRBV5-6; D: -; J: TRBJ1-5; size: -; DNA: TGTGCCAGCAGTGGGCCCGGGGCCTATAATCAGCCCCAGCATTTT; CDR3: CASSGPGAYNQPQHF
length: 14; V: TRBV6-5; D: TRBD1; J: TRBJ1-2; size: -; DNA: TGTGCCAGCAGTTACGGACAGGGGGCCTGGGGCTACACCTTC; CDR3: CASSYGQGAWGYTF
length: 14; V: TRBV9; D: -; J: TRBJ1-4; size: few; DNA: TGTGCCAGCAGCGTGGGGGCAACTAATGAAAAACTGTTTTTT; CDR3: CASSVGATNEKLFF
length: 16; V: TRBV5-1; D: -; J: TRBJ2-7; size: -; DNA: TGCGCCAGCAGCTTGGAAGGAGGCCGAGGAGCCTACGAGCAGTACTTC; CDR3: CASSLEGGRGAYEQYF
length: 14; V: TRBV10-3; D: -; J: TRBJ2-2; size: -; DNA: TGTGCCATCAGTGGCAACAGGTTCACCGGGGAGCTGTTTTTT; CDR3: CAISGNRFTGELFF
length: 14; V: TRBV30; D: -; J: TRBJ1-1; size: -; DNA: TGTGCCTGGAGTGTACGATTGAGGGACACTGAAGCTTTCTTT; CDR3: CAWSVRLRDTEAFF
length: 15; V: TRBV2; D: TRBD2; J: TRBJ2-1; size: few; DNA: TGTGCCAGCAGAGCACTAGCGGGGGTAGGCAATGAGCAGTTCTTC; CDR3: CASRALAGVGNEQFF
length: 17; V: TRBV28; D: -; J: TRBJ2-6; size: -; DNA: TGTGCCAGCAGGTCCTTAGGGGGATCCTCTGGGGCCAACGTCCTGACTTTC; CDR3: CASRSLGGSSGANVLTF
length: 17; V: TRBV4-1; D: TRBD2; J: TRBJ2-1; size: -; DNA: TGCGCCAGCAGCCAAGTGACGGGACTAGGGATGTACAATGAGCAGTTCTTC; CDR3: CASSQVTGLGMYNEQFF
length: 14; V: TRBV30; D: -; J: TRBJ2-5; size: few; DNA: TGTGCCTCGATCGACCCGGACGGACAAGAGACCCAGTACTTC; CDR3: CASIDPDGQETQYF
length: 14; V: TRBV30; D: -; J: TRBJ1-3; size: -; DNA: TGTGCCGTCGTTGGGACACGCTCTGGAAACACCATATATTTT; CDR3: CAVVGTRSGNTIYF
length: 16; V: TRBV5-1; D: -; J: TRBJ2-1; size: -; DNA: TGCGCCAGCAGCTTGGAAATGATGAGCTCCTACAATGAGCAGTTCTTC; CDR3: CASSLEMMSSYNEQFF
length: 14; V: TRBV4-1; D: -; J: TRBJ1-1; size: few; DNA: TGCGCCAGCAGCCAAGATCATCTGGCAGGGCAAGCTTTCTTT; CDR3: CASSQDHLAGQAFF
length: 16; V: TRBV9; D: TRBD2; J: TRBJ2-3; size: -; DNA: TGTGCCAGCAGCTCCCGGGGGGGGTCCAGCACAGATACGCAGTATTTT; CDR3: CASSSRGGSSTDTQYF
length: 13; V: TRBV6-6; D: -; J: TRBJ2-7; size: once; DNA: TGTGCCAGCAGCTCCGTTCAGACCTACGAGCAGTACTTC; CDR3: CASSSVQTYEQYF